This TCR beta chain was identified in a study of cytomegalovirus exposure and HLA in healthy donors. Vbeta (60) and Jbeta (13) primers were used in the PCR. Generated by immunoSEQ multiplex PCR, the TCRdb table keeps only in-frame clones and is missing some. The table lists roughly 110,000 clones, 75% of them singletons. Concerning this clone itself: What it recognizes is unknown.

V lost 10 bases to trimming and J lost 3 bases; unmatched junction nucleotides: 11. Germline V gene data show CDR1 as LNHDA and CDR2 as SQIVND (reference sequence). There are 15 residues in the CDR3. Overall study findings and caveats: An analysis done earlier found most TCR beta V segments productive about 87% or about 30% of the time. In a later analysis, donors in an Asian-associated ancestry cluster reportedly had fewer N-insertions in productive TCRs than the cohort mean.

Material: PBMCs. This sequence originates from a middle-aged man in good health and CMV-seronegative. The chain uses TRBV19 and TRBJ2-3; 9 nucleotides line up with TRBD1. The CDR3 spells CATKDGTGFTDTQYF. Written as DNA, the CDR3 is TGTGCCACTAAGGACGGGACAGGGTTTACAGATACGCAGTATTTT.